The sequence of this TCR beta chain was determined in a study of blood T cells in healthy people across ages. This clonotype was counted a single time. Its cognate antigen is unknown. Combining a sample-barcoded 5' primer with a J-beta primer mix, a second PCR ran for roughly 7 to 11 cycles. TCRdb re-derived calls from the 5' RACE reads in MiXCR, one entry per CDR3 protein. The sample shows 790,000 or so distinct CDR3 sequences, 35% to 60% of them seen only once. V lost 1 base to trimming and J lost 0 bases, with 12 bases between them. CDR3 length: 16 residues. Germline V gene sequence: CDR1 SGHRS, CDR2 YFSETQ. Notes on the study in general: Compared with aged donors, long-lived donors showed fewer expanded clones, suggesting selection.

The TCR was taken from a man at least 80 years old in good health. The sequenced sample consisted of blood. The genes are TRBV5-1 and TRBJ2-3; TRBD1 or TRBD2 may be the D gene (6 bases each). The CDR3 reads CASSLTRGVSTDTQYF. In nucleotides, the CDR3 is TGCGCCAGCAGCTTGACGAGGGGGGTAAGCACAGATACGCAGTATTTT.